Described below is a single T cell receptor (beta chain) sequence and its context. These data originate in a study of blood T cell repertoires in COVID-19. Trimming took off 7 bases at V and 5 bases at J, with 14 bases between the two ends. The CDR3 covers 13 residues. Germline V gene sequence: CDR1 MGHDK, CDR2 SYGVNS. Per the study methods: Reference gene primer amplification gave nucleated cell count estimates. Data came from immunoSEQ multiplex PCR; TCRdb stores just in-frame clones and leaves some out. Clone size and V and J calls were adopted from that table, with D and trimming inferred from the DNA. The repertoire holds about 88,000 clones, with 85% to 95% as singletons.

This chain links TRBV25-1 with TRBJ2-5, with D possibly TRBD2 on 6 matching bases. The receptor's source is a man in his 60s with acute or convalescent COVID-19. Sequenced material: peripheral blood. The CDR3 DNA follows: TGTGCCAGCATTGGGACTTCCAGGGAGACCCAGTACTTC. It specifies CASIGTSRETQYF.